The present TCR beta chain was sequenced within a study of human T cells and chemical hapten exposure. Study overall: Skin of the upper inner arm, about 2 cm by about 2 cm, received 2% DPC for sensitization.

Noted time point: patch test 2, 6 weeks after DPC sensitization. As for treatment: therapeutic diphenylcyclopropenone sensitization with weekly scalp DPC. People who gave samples had alopecia, were 18 to 70 years old, and were suitable for DPC. This clonotype showed up just a few times. TCRdb re-called the RACE reads with MiXCR, one entry per CDR3 protein. The sample holds a few hundred thousand distinct CDR3 sequences; about 6.9% are singletons and the top ten take about 5.4%. The receptor comes from a woman aged 18-30 years with alopecia areata. Some clones in this sample may be carry-over from other donors' samples. Source: whole blood, taken in connection with sensitization to the hapten diphenylcyclopropenone (DPC).

The CDR3 nucleotides are TGTGCCAGCAGCGAGGGGACTTCTGAAGCTTTCTTT. Its protein is CASSEGTSEAFF. The chain recombines TRBV7-8 with TRBJ1-1, with a tentative D call TRBD1 (5 bases). The CDR3 contains 12 residues. Germline lookup yields CDR1 SGHVS and CDR2 FQNEAQ. Trimming took 5 bases from V and 6 from J, leaving 10 bases between them.